The 26 T cell receptor beta chains below all came from one sample that was sequenced in a study of OX40 agonist ivuxolimab in advanced cancers. Clones were sequenced by immunoSEQ multiplex PCR, and TCRdb holds only the in-frame ones, with some missing. The sample lists 50,000 to 65,000 clones; around 87% were seen once. The source was CD4+ or CD8+ T cells sorted from blood, collected in a trial of the OX40 agonist ivuxolimab. The receptors originated from an adult with an advanced solid tumor such as melanoma, head and neck, liver or kidney cancer.

V is TRBV7-2 and J is TRBJ1-6; D not certain. Looked up from germline, CDR1 is SGHTA and CDR2 is FQGNSA. The CDR3 is made up of 16 amino acids. Deletions cut 2 bases from V and 5 bases from J, with 13 bases between. CDR3 protein: CASSLFLHSNNSPLHF. Written as DNA, the CDR3 is TGTGCCAGCAGCTTATTCCTCCACAGTAATAATTCACCCCTCCACTTT.

This rearrangement joins TRBV5-1 to TRBJ2-1; no clear D gene. The CDR3 is 15 residues long. Trimming removed 0 bases from V and 6 bases from J, with 13 bases in between. Germline CDR1 is SGHRS and CDR2 is YFSETQ. In DNA form, the CDR3 reads TGCGCCAGCAGCTTGGCCGGGCTGGACCGCAATGAGCAGTTCTTC. This sequence encodes CASSLAGLDRNEQFF.

The genes are TRBV15 and TRBJ2-5; a weak D match, TRBD2 (6 bases). Deletions cut 0 bases from V and 4 bases from J, with 9 bases between. This CDR3 is 14 amino acids long. In germline, CDR1 is LNHNV, CDR2 YYDKDF (reference sequence). The CDR3 DNA follows: TGTGCCACCAGCAGAGATTCAGCGGGAGAGACCCAGTACTTC. The encoded protein is CATSRDSAGETQYF.

The chain is built from TRBV18 and TRBJ1-2, with D perhaps TRBD1 (6 bases). Between the trimmed V and J ends, which lost 5 bases and 8 bases, there was a span of 12 bases. The CDR3 spans 12 residues. The V gene's germline CDR1 is KGHSH and CDR2 LQKENI. The CDR3 DNA reads as TGTGCCAGCTCATTTGACAGGTTCGGCTACACCTTC. It yields the protein CASSFDRFGYTF.

This clone was seen a few times. The rearrangement uses TRBV2 and TRBJ1-5; 8 bases fit TRBD1. J gave up 4 bases and V 5 bases, and 4 bases lay outside the gene matches. The CDR3 is 14 amino acids. The germline V gene encodes CDR1 SNHLY and CDR2 FYNNEI. CDR3 in amino acids: CASSRDRSNQPQHF. The CDR3 DNA is TGTGCCAGCAGTAGGGACAGGTCAAATCAGCCCCAGCATTTT.

The V gene is TRBV27, the J gene TRBJ1-5, with a weak D call TRBD1 (5 bases). The V gene's germline CDR1 is MNHEY and CDR2 SMNVEV (reference sequence). The CDR3 sequence is 16 residues long. Trimming pared 6 bases from V and 0 bases from J, leaving 15 bases between. The CDR3 spells CASSPGDATSNQPQHF. The CDR3 region has the DNA TGTGCCAGCAGCCCGGGGGACGCAACTAGCAATCAGCCCCAGCATTTT.

This chain connects TRBV7-6 to TRBJ1-1; D not resolved. Per the germline V gene, CDR1 is SGHVS and CDR2 is FNYEAQ. The V end was cut by 3 bases, the J end by 5 bases, with 10 bases between. The CDR3 is made up of 13 amino acids. In DNA, the CDR3 is TGTGCCAGCAGCTTCATGTTTAAGACTGAAGCTTTCTTT. It specifies CASSFMFKTEAFF.

V usage is TRBV1 and J usage is TRBJ1-1; the tabulated D call, TRBD1, remains unverified against the DNA. TRBV1 is designated a pseudogene. This CDR3 contains 15 residues. The CDR3 sequence: CTSSLPGQGNTEAFF. DNA for the CDR3: TGCACCAGCAGCCTCCCCGGACAGGGAAACACTGAAGCTTTCTTT.

This clone was observed once. The CDR3, as DNA: TGCGCCAGCAGCCCCGACAGTAGAGGAAAACTGTTTTTT. Translation gives CASSPDSRGKLFF. The chain employs TRBV5-1 and TRBJ1-4; TRBD1 is a possible D gene (5 bases). The CDR3 has 13 residues. Looked up from germline, CDR1 is SGHRS and CDR2 is YFSETQ. V lost 4 bases and J lost 10, with 14 bases in between.

V and J are TRBV29-1 and TRBJ2-7, with D unresolved. Per germline, CDR1 SQVTM and CDR2 ANQGSEA. Trimming pared 7 bases from V and 0 bases from J, leaving 10 bases between. The CDR3 contains 12 residues. CDR3 residues: CSASPGSYEQYF. CDR3 DNA sequence: TGCAGCGCCTCGCCCGGCTCCTACGAGCAGTACTTC.

The chain joins TRBV27 to TRBJ2-1; D unresolved. The CDR3 length is 15 residues. Germline values: CDR1 MNHEY, CDR2 SMNVEV (reference sequence). V shed 2 bases and J shed 5 bases, with 13 bases lying between them. The CDR3 DNA reads TGTGCCAGCAGTTTACGGCGGCAGGACGACAATGAGCAGTTCTTC. It codes for CASSLRRQDDNEQFF.

Turning to this clone: The same CDR3 arises from other DNA sequences in this sample as well. The gene calls are TRBV5-1 and TRBJ1-5, with a tentative D call TRBD1 (5 bases). The CDR3 spans 13 residues. Germline V gene data show CDR1 as SGHRS and CDR2 as YFSETQ. V lost 4 bases to trimming and J lost 1 base, with 6 bases between them. In DNA form, the CDR3 reads TGCGCCAGCAGCCGGGACAGCAATCAGCCCCAGCATTTT. Amino acids: CASSRDSNQPQHF.

This chain links TRBV2 with TRBJ1-5, with 7 bases lining up with TRBD1. Germline trimming cut 6 bases from V and 3 bases from J; bases unmatched to any gene: 8. Germline lookup yields CDR1 SNHLY and CDR2 FYNNEI. The CDR3 sequence is 15 residues long. The CDR3, as DNA: TGTGCCAGCAGCAAGGGGGACAGACTCAATCAGCCCCAGCATTTT. This gives the protein CASSKGDRLNQPQHF.

J is TRBJ2-2 and V is TRBV5-6; TRBD2 matches at 7 bases. CDR3 length: 15 residues. The germline CDR1 and CDR2 sequences are SGHDT and YYEEEE. The J segment lost 4 bases and the V segment lost 4 bases, leaving 7 bases of the junction unmatched. CDR3 residues: CASSLGTKGTGELFF. Here the CDR3 DNA reads TGTGCCAGCAGCCTCGGGACTAAAGGCACCGGGGAGCTGTTTTTT.

This chain links TRBV7-2 with TRBJ2-5, with D unclear. The CDR3 runs to 13 residues. Germline assignment: CDR1 SGHTA and CDR2 FQGNSA. V dropped 7 bases and J dropped 0 bases, with 9 bases sitting between them. CDR3 in DNA: TGTGCCAGCACTCGCAGCCACCAAGAGACCCAGTACTTC. Protein product: CASTRSHQETQYF. The whole variable domain, filled in from reference TRBV7-2 and TRBJ2-5, reads GAGVSQSPSNKVTEKGKDVELRCDPISGHTALYWYRQSLGQGLEFLIYFQGNSAPDKSGLPSDRFSAERTGGSVSTLTIQRTQQEDSAVYLCASTRSHQETQYFGPGTRLLVL.

The chain is built from TRBV5-1 and TRBJ1-4, with D hard to call. V was clipped by 5 bases and J by 7 bases, with 15 bases between them. CDR1 SGHRS and CDR2 YFSETQ come from the germline V gene. CDR3 length: 14 residues. CDR3 residues: CASRADGLGEKLFF. CDR3 DNA sequence: TGCGCCAGCAGGGCTGATGGGTTGGGTGAAAAACTGTTTTTT.

This sequence joins TRBV7-6 and TRBJ1-2; weak D call: TRBD1 (6 bases). V shed 5 bases and J shed 1 base, with 11 bases lying between them. In germline, CDR1 is SGHVS, CDR2 FNYEAQ. The CDR3 loop spans 14 amino acids. DNA of the CDR3: TGTGCCAGCAGCCCCCGGACAGATAACTATGGCTACACCTTC. Translated, it gives CASSPRTDNYGYTF.

The CDR3 DNA is TGTGCCAGCAGTTTACAGTCTAACGCCGGGGAGCTGTTTTTT. Protein: CASSLQSNAGELFF. The rearrangement links TRBV2 to TRBJ2-2; D is unresolved. The germline V gene encodes CDR1 SNHLY and CDR2 FYNNEI. Trimming left V 5 bases short and J 6 bases short, with 13 bases between. The CDR3 length is 14 residues.

This chain links TRBV5-4 with TRBJ2-1, with 11 bases fitting TRBD2. The V and J ends lost 4 bases and 4 bases, in that order; junction bases with no gene match: 7. Germline-derived CDR1 and CDR2 are SGHNT and YYREEE (reference sequence). This CDR3 is built from 16 residues. CDR3 nucleotide sequence: TGTGCCAGCAGCACCCTTAGCGGGAGGGCGTACAATGAGCAGTTCTTC. It specifies CASSTLSGRAYNEQFF.

This chain links TRBV2 with TRBJ1-3; no firm D call. Trimming shortened V by 2 bases and J by 0 bases, and 8 bases separated the two germline ends. The CDR3 is 15 residues long. The germline V gene encodes CDR1 SNHLY and CDR2 FYNNEI. CDR3 residues: CASSEQAISGNTIYF. CDR3 nucleotide sequence: TGTGCCAGCAGTGAACAGGCGATCTCTGGAAACACCATATATTTT.

The chain recombines TRBV5-4 with TRBJ2-7; either TRBD1 or TRBD2 may fit D (5 bases each). The CDR3 is 15 amino acids. Trimming left V 3 bases short and J 1 base short, with 14 bases between. Germline V gene data show CDR1 as SGHNT and CDR2 as YYREEE (reference sequence). CDR3 nucleotides: TGTGCCAGCAGCTGGGGGACCTTAGGTTCCTACGAGCAGTACGTC. This translates into CASSWGTLGSYEQYV.

This clone has more than one count but fewer than ten. CDR3 in DNA: TGTGCCAGCAGTTCCCCAATCAAGAACACCGGGGAGCTGTTTTTT. Protein product: CASSSPIKNTGELFF. The V gene is TRBV27, the J gene TRBJ2-2; D unresolved. This CDR3 spans 15 amino acids. Trimming pared 4 bases from V and 1 base from J, leaving 10 bases between. CDR1 is MNHEY and CDR2 is SMNVEV in the germline V gene (reference sequence).

The chain employs TRBV28 and TRBJ2-7; 10 bases fit TRBD2. The CDR3 covers 15 residues. Trimming at V came to 7 bases and at J to 3 bases, leaving 9 bases not matched to a gene. Germline V lookup: CDR1 MDHEN, CDR2 SYDVKM. CDR3 sequence: CASTISGTSVYEQYF. CDR3 DNA sequence: TGTGCCAGCACCATCTCCGGGACTAGCGTCTACGAGCAGTACTTC.

The chain is built from TRBV10-3 and TRBJ1-4; D may be TRBD1 (6 bases). The V end lost 2 bases, the J end lost 3 bases, and 10 bases lay between the germline ends. Germline CDR1 ENHRY, CDR2 SYGVKD. This CDR3 is 15 amino acids long. The CDR3 loop is CAISEEGGSNEKLFF. In DNA form, the CDR3 reads TGTGCCATCAGTGAGGAAGGGGGATCTAATGAAAAACTGTTTTTT.

Only one count was recorded for this clone. This chain links TRBV10-1 with TRBJ2-3, with D maybe TRBD1 (6 bases). Germline CDR1 reads WNHNN; CDR2 reads SYGVQD (reference sequence). V was shortened by 4 bases and J by 0 bases, with 11 bases between the two germline ends. CDR3 length equals 15 residues. The CDR3 loop is CASSGQVHSTDTQYF. CDR3 nucleotides: TGCGCCAGCAGTGGACAGGTTCATAGCACAGATACGCAGTATTTT.

The chain couples TRBV5-1 to TRBJ1-3; D gene uncertain. The CDR3 has 13 amino acids. Germline loops: CDR1 SGHRS, CDR2 YFSETQ. V was clipped by 3 bases and J by 4 bases, with 8 bases between them. CDR3 coding DNA: TGCGCCAGCAGCTCCGACCTCGGAAACACCATATATTTT. Translation gives CASSSDLGNTIYF.